The clone carrying this T cell receptor (beta chain) came up many times. Its antigen is as yet unknown. The sample originates from a study of neurological immune-mediated disorders. Study-level points and caveats: TCR clonal expansion peaked in HTLV-1-associated myelopathy patients and was lowest in multiple sclerosis patients.

The CDR3 runs 16 residues. With V trimmed by 10 bases and J by 3 bases, 12 bases remained unmatched. CDR1 is MNHEY and CDR2 is SMNVEV in the germline V gene (reference sequence). The authors made cDNA by 5'RACE with 10-nucleotide random UMIs. TCRdb passed the 5' RACE reads through MiXCR, listing each CDR3 protein once. The data show approximately 87,000 distinct CDR3 sequences, approximately 14% seen once. PBMCs numbering 2 million and stored at -80 C yielded the unsorted libraries. This clonotype was obtained from a woman aged 45-59 years in good health. Specimen: PBMCs. The V call is TRBV27, the J call TRBJ2-2, with 9 bases identical to TRBD1. CDR3 protein: CATKKPGQGYTGELFF. CDR3 DNA: TGTGCCACAAAAAAGCCGGGACAGGGTTACACCGGGGAGCTGTTTTTT.